A single sample is the source of the 26 T cell receptor beta chains below, sequenced in a study of cytomegalovirus exposure and HLA in healthy donors. The PCR contained 60 Vbeta and 13 Jbeta primers. Some clones are missing from TCRdb's copy, which holds only in-frame ones; the method was immunoSEQ multiplex PCR. This table holds 70,000 to 100,000 clones, 70% to 80% found once. Sequencing used PBMCs. Every receptor here comes from a woman between 45 and 65 years old in good health and CMV-seropositive.

The rearrangement uses TRBV7-9 and TRBJ2-5; TRBD2 matches 15 bases. Germline V gene sequence: CDR1 SEHNR, CDR2 FQNEAQ (reference sequence). CDR3 size: 15 residues. The trim removed 5 bases at V and 5 bases at J, leaving 3 bases unmatched. The CDR3 bases are TGTGCCAGCAGCCAGGGGACTAGCGGGGGGGAGACCCAGTACTTC. The encoded protein is CASSQGTSGGETQYF. Based on the CDR3 plus reference TRBV7-9 and TRBJ2-5, the full variable domain is DTGVSQNPRHKITKRGQNVTFRCDPISEHNRLYWYRQTLGQGPEFLTYFQNEAQLEKSRLLSDRFSAERPKGSFSTLEIQRTEQGDSAMYLCASSQGTSGGETQYFGPGTRLLVL.

The chain carries TRBV25-1 and TRBJ1-1; no reliable D call. This CDR3 contains 13 residues. V dropped 3 bases and J dropped 6 bases, with 11 bases sitting between them. Germline V gives CDR1 MGHDK, CDR2 SYGVNS. In nucleotides, the CDR3 is TGTGCCAGCAGTGATCCCGACAAGGCTGAAGCTTTCTTT. This sequence encodes CASSDPDKAEAFF.

V gene TRBV2 combines with J gene TRBJ1-3; D remains ambiguous. V lost 1 base to trimming and J lost 0 bases, with 16 bases between them. The CDR3 totals 18 residues. Germline CDR1 is SNHLY and CDR2 is FYNNEI. CDR3 region: CASSEVWAADASGNTIYF. The DNA for the CDR3 is TGTGCCAGCAGTGAAGTCTGGGCAGCGGATGCCTCTGGAAACACCATATATTTT.

There are a few counts of this clone. The rearrangement links TRBV10-2 to TRBJ2-1; a weak D match, TRBD1 (6 bases). The CDR3 is 16 amino acids. V dropped 0 bases and J dropped 2 bases, with 11 bases sitting between them. The V gene's germline CDR1 is WSHSY and CDR2 SAAADI. The chain's CDR3 is CASSESGHQTYNEQFF. CDR3 DNA: TGCGCCAGCAGTGAGTCGGGACACCAAACCTACAATGAGCAGTTCTTC.

J is TRBJ2-1 and V is TRBV18; 7 nucleotides agree with TRBD1. Germline values: CDR1 KGHSH, CDR2 LQKENI. Trimming took 0 bases from V and 4 from J; bases not matched to a gene: 3. The CDR3 runs to 15 residues. DNA of the CDR3: TGTGCCAGCTCACCACCGGGGACAGCGTACAATGAGCAGTTCTTC. Amino acid sequence: CASSPPGTAYNEQFF.

The V gene is TRBV11-2, the J gene TRBJ2-2; D is perhaps TRBD2 (5 bases). Germline-derived CDR1 and CDR2 are SGHAT and FQNNGV. Trimming removed 5 bases at V and 5 bases at J, with 12 bases between. The CDR3 loop spans 14 amino acids. For the CDR3, the DNA is TGTGCCAGCAGCAGAAACAGAGGGACCGGGGAGCTGTTTTTT. It is translated as CASSRNRGTGELFF.

A few counts support this clone. The chain has TRBV13 and TRBJ2-7; D is possibly TRBD2 (7 bases). This CDR3 is built from 14 residues. V gave up 5 bases and J gave up 3 bases, with 14 bases separating them. CDR1 is PRHDT, CDR2 FYEKMQ, per germline (reference sequence). CDR3 DNA: TGTGCCAGCAGCCCGGTGGGGGGGCACTACGAGCAGTACTTC. This translates into CASSPVGGHYEQYF.

This clone was counted a single time. The chain uses TRBV30 and TRBJ1-6, with D perhaps TRBD1 (6 bases). The CDR3 totals 15 residues. Germline values: CDR1 GTSNPN, CDR2 SVGIG (reference sequence). Trimming pared 0 bases from V and 9 bases from J, leaving 15 bases between. CDR3 coding DNA: TGTGCCTGGAGTGTACTACAGGGAAAATTTTCACCCCTCCACTTT. Residues: CAWSVLQGKFSPLHF.

This clone was counted a few times. The chain carries TRBV10-3 and TRBJ1-3, with D unclear. The CDR3 covers 12 residues. Germline assignment: CDR1 ENHRY and CDR2 SYGVKD. V was clipped by 8 bases and J by 4 bases, with 9 bases between them. The DNA of the CDR3 is TGTGCCATCTTCGGAGGGGGAAACACCATATATTTT. Translating gives CAIFGGGNTIYF.

This clone was counted a few times. The rearrangement links TRBV9 to TRBJ2-1; tentative D call: TRBD1 (7 bases). The CDR3 contains 15 residues. V was shortened by 4 bases and J by 3 bases, with 14 bases between the two germline ends. Germline V lookup: CDR1 SGDLS, CDR2 YYNGEE. The CDR3: CASSTQGGLYNEQFF. The CDR3 nucleotides are TGTGCCAGCAGCACCCAGGGGGGCCTCTACAATGAGCAGTTCTTC. Combining the CDR3 with reference TRBV9 and TRBJ2-1 gives the whole variable domain DSGVTQTPKHLITATGQRVTLRCSPRSGDLSVYWYQQSLDQGLQFLIQYYNGEERAKGNILERFSAQQFPDLHSELNLSSLELGDSALYFCASSTQGGLYNEQFFGPGTRLTVL.

This chain connects TRBV6-6 to TRBJ2-2, with 7 bases matching TRBD1. The germline gives CDR1 MNHNY, CDR2 SVGAGI (reference sequence). The CDR3 has 14 amino acids. Losses at the gene ends were 6 bases for V and 1 base for J; bases not matched to a gene: 2. The CDR3 here is CASRDRENTGELFF. CDR3 coding DNA: TGTGCCAGCAGAGACAGGGAGAACACCGGGGAGCTGTTTTTT.

This clone was seen only once. This chain uses TRBV6-1 with TRBJ1-4; TRBD1 matches at 7 bases. With V trimmed by 6 bases and J by 7 bases, 8 bases remained unmatched. The CDR3 has 14 amino acids. CDR1 is MNHNS and CDR2 is SASEGT in the germline V gene. CDR3 protein: CASSDGQGGEKLFF. The DNA of the CDR3 is TGTGCCAGCAGCGACGGGCAGGGGGGTGAAAAACTGTTTTTT.

The gene calls are TRBV10-1 and TRBJ2-1, with 13 bases aligning to TRBD2. The germline gives CDR1 WNHNN, CDR2 SYGVQD (reference sequence). Unmatched junction bases numbered 8, after V lost 4 bases and J lost 8 bases. The CDR3 totals 16 residues. Here the CDR3 DNA reads TGCGCCAGCAGTGGGACTAGCGGGAGTATAGTGGATGAGCAGTTCTTC. It codes for CASSGTSGSIVDEQFF.

The table lists this clone with a count of one. The chain uses TRBV30 and TRBJ1-2; TRBD1 aligns across 10 bases. Germline-derived CDR1 and CDR2 are GTSNPN and SVGIG (reference sequence). This CDR3 has 14 amino acids. Losses at the gene ends were 2 bases for V and 4 bases for J; bases not matched to a gene: 4. CDR3 in DNA: TGTGCCTGGAGTCCGACAGGGGGCAGCTATGGCTACACCTTC. Translating gives CAWSPTGGSYGYTF. The complete variable domain, with remaining parts taken from reference TRBV30 and TRBJ1-2, reads SQTIHQWPATLVQPVGSPLSLECTVEGTSNPNLYWYRQAAGRGLQLLFYSVGIGQISSEVPQNLSASRPQDRQFILSSKKLLLSDSGFYLCAWSPTGGSYGYTFGSGTRLTVV.

V is TRBV5-8 and J is TRBJ1-5; 8 bases map to TRBD1. The CDR3 has 15 residues. V trimming: 3 bases; J trimming: 3 bases; junction bases outside the gene matches: 5. Looked up from germline, CDR1 is SGHTS and CDR2 is YDEGEE. CDR3 bases: TGTGCCAGCAGCTGGAGGGGACAGGCCAATCAGCCCCAGCATTTT. Amino acid sequence: CASSWRGQANQPQHF.

The CDR3 DNA reads TGTGCCAGCAGCGTAGACCCGGGACAGGGGCATGGCTACACCTTC. Its protein product is CASSVDPGQGHGYTF. The chain has TRBV9 and TRBJ1-2; 10 nucleotides align to TRBD1. Trimming cost V 0 bases and J 6 bases; bases outside gene matches: 5. The CDR3 has 15 amino acids. Germline CDR1 is SGDLS and CDR2 is YYNGEE.

The rearrangement joins TRBV19 to TRBJ2-2, with 10 bases matching TRBD2. V gave up 2 bases and J gave up 0 bases; unmatched junction bases: 6. There are 18 residues in the CDR3. Germline CDR1 and CDR2: LNHDA and SQIVND (reference sequence). The CDR3 is CASSIPAGLATNTGELFF. In DNA, the CDR3 is TGTGCCAGTAGTATACCCGCGGGACTAGCGACGAACACCGGGGAGCTGTTTTTT. The entire variable domain, with the rest obtained from reference TRBV19 and TRBJ2-2, is as follows: DGGITQSPKYLFRKEGQNVTLSCEQNLNHDAMYWYRQDPGQGLRLIYYSQIVNDFQKGDIAEGYSVSREKKESFPLTVTSAQKNPTAFYLCASSIPAGLATNTGELFFGEGSRLTVL.

V gene TRBV19 combines with J gene TRBJ1-2; TRBD1 agrees at 11 bases. In germline, CDR1 is LNHDA, CDR2 SQIVND (reference sequence). J was trimmed by 6 bases and V by 1 base; bases with no gene match: 1. The CDR3 has 14 amino acids. The CDR3 loop reads CASSIGDRGNGYTF. The CDR3 DNA reads TGTGCCAGTAGTATAGGGGACAGGGGGAATGGCTACACCTTC.

The chain has TRBV18 and TRBJ1-1; no clear D gene. CDR1 is KGHSH and CDR2 is LQKENI in the germline V gene. Trimming removed 4 bases from V and 2 bases from J, with 8 bases in between. This CDR3 is built from 13 residues. The CDR3 spells CASSHGRNTEAFF. In DNA form, the CDR3 reads TGTGCCAGCTCACACGGGAGAAACACTGAAGCTTTCTTT. Together with reference TRBV18 and TRBJ1-1, the CDR3 gives the full variable domain: NAGVMQNPRHLVRRRGQEARLRCSPMKGHSHVYWYRQLPEEGLKFMVYLQKENIIDESGMPKERFSAEFPKEGPSILRIQQVVRGDSAAYFCASSHGRNTEAFFGQGTRLTVV.

The genes are TRBV28 and TRBJ2-3; 8 bases fit TRBD1. The ends lost 1 base at V and 4 bases at J; junction bases unmatched: 4. This CDR3 has 15 amino acids. Germline V gives CDR1 MDHEN, CDR2 SYDVKM. The CDR3 DNA reads TGTGCCAGCAGTTTATTTAACAGGGGGGCAGATACGCAGTATTTT. It specifies CASSLFNRGADTQYF.

The V gene is TRBV18, the J gene TRBJ2-1; TRBD2 agrees at 12 bases. The CDR3 has 16 residues. With 2 bases clipped from V and 6 bases from J, the junction kept 5 bases outside the gene matches. The germline V gene encodes CDR1 KGHSH and CDR2 LQKENI. Written as DNA, the CDR3 is TGTGCCAGCTCACCATCACTAGCGGGGGGTCGCAATGAGCAGTTCTTC. It translates to CASSPSLAGGRNEQFF.

Concerning this clone: Other DNA sequences within the sample encode an identical CDR3. The chain is built from TRBV5-1 and TRBJ2-1; 11 bases are a match to TRBD1. The germline V gene has CDR1 SGHRS and CDR2 YFSETQ. V lost 4 bases and J lost 8; bases outside the gene matches: 5. The CDR3 loop spans 14 amino acids. The CDR3 sequence is CASSPGQGAYEQFF. CDR3 coding DNA: TGCGCCAGCAGCCCTGGACAGGGGGCGTATGAGCAGTTCTTC.

This clone has just a few counts. V is TRBV30 and J is TRBJ2-1, with D maybe TRBD2 (7 bases). The CDR3 is 13 amino acids. Germline CDR1 GTSNPN, CDR2 SVGIG (reference sequence). With 2 bases removed from V and 4 bases from J, the gap between germline ends came to 9 bases. The CDR3 DNA is TGTGCCTGGAGTCGGGGGGCGTACAATGAGCAGTTCTTC. This sequence encodes CAWSRGAYNEQFF.

The rearrangement joins TRBV11-2 to TRBJ2-7; 9 bases map to TRBD1. V lost 2 bases to trimming and J lost 4 bases; unmatched junction nucleotides: 6. Germline V lookup: CDR1 SGHAT, CDR2 FQNNGV. The CDR3 is 15 amino acids. The CDR3 nucleotides read TGTGCCAGCAGCTTAACAGGGGGCCTTTTGTACGAGCAGTACGTC. Protein sequence: CASSLTGGLLYEQYV.

V and J are TRBV11-2 and TRBJ1-1, with TRBD1 identical over 8 bases. Germline CDR1 reads SGHAT; CDR2 reads FQNNGV. The CDR3 is 15 amino acids. Unmatched junction bases numbered 13, after V lost 5 bases and J lost 8 bases. DNA for the CDR3: TGTGCCAGCAGCCCCCCCGGGACAGGCCTTAAAGAAGCTTTCTTT. It codes for CASSPPGTGLKEAFF.

V is TRBV5-1 and J is TRBJ1-5; 7 nucleotides match TRBD1. CDR3 length: 15 amino acids. The V gene's germline CDR1 is SGHRS and CDR2 YFSETQ. V dropped 0 bases and J dropped 4; count of bases not matched to a gene: 4. CDR3 sequence: CASSLEGAPNQPQHF. In DNA, the CDR3 is TGCGCCAGCAGCTTGGAGGGGGCTCCGAATCAGCCCCAGCATTTT.